The present T cell receptor beta chain was sequenced within a study of OX40 agonist ivuxolimab in advanced cancers. Study findings and constraints: The study found among the lowest clonal expansion in partial responders at 0.1-3.0 mg/kg.

Points on this clone: Its target is not known.

A history of autoimmune disease or systemic immunosuppression excluded patients. On cycle 4 day 1 and cycle 7 day 1, as well as at baseline, blood was sampled. Generated by immunoSEQ multiplex PCR, the TCRdb table keeps only in-frame clones and is missing some. The sample gives 65,000 to 80,000 clones, approximately 90% of which show up once; 0.3% to 0.45% is in the top ten. V was clipped by 9 bases and J by 3 bases, with 13 bases between them. The germline V gene encodes CDR1 SGHKS and CDR2 YYEKEE (reference sequence). This CDR3 is built from 12 residues. The clonotype was recovered from an adult with an advanced solid tumor such as melanoma, head and neck, liver or kidney cancer. The starting material was CD4+ or CD8+ T cells sorted from blood, obtained in a trial of the OX40 agonist ivuxolimab. The chain recombines TRBV5-5 with TRBJ2-7; no firm D call. The CDR3 nucleotides read TGTGCCACCCCGAGCCCTGTCTACGAGCAGTACTTC. Protein: CATPSPVYEQYF.